These 8 T cell receptor beta chains originate from one sample sequenced in a study of blood T cell repertoires in COVID-19. Clones were read by immunoSEQ multiplex PCR, and TCRdb kept only the in-frame ones, dropping some. The sample includes around 60,000 clones, 85% to 90% of them seen just once. Sequencing input: peripheral blood. These TCRs come from a human donor in a cohort sampled during active COVID-19.

As DNA, the CDR3 is TGTGCCAGCAGCGTGGGCGGGGGGTCCTCTGAGCAGTACTTC. This encodes CASSVGGGSSEQYF. This sequence joins TRBV9 and TRBJ2-7; 8 nucleotides agree with TRBD2. CDR1 SGDLS and CDR2 YYNGEE come from the germline V gene. The CDR3 length is 14 residues. V dropped 2 bases and J dropped 7; count of bases not matched to a gene: 8.

The chain uses TRBV5-1 and TRBJ1-1; weak D call: TRBD1 (6 bases). There are 15 residues in the CDR3. Germline CDR1 is SGHRS and CDR2 is YFSETQ. Trimming cost V 0 bases and J 2 bases, with 11 bases left between them. The CDR3 DNA reads TGCGCCAGCAGCTTGGATTCAGGGGAAAACACTGAAGCTTTCTTT. This gives the protein CASSLDSGENTEAFF.

V usage is TRBV6-5 and J usage is TRBJ2-4, with D tentatively TRBD1 (6 bases). The CDR3 totals 14 residues. The germline V gene has CDR1 MNHEY and CDR2 SVGAGI. V was cut by 5 bases and J by 7 bases, with 15 bases left in between. The CDR3 protein is CASSHRVEFNIQYF. The CDR3 DNA reads as TGTGCCAGCAGTCACAGGGTTGAGTTTAACATTCAGTACTTC.

The rearrangement links TRBV9 to TRBJ2-1, with 10 bases matching TRBD1. Germline CDR1 is SGDLS and CDR2 is YYNGEE. The ends lost 0 bases at V and 4 bases at J; junction bases unmatched: 4. The CDR3 sequence is 16 residues long. The CDR3 region has the DNA TGTGCCAGCAGCGTAGCCGGGACAGGGGTTTACAATGAGCAGTTCTTC. It codes for CASSVAGTGVYNEQFF.

The chain couples TRBV11-2 to TRBJ2-7, with D perhaps TRBD1 (6 bases). V lost 5 bases, J lost 1 base, and 21 bases lay in between. The CDR3 extends over 17 amino acids. Germline V CDR1 and CDR2: SGHAT, FQNNGV. Written as DNA, the CDR3 is TGTGCCAGCAGCCGAATAAGGGGGAGTGGCGCGTCCTACGAGCAGTACTTC. It codes for CASSRIRGSGASYEQYF.

V gene TRBV7-8 combines with J gene TRBJ2-2; TRBD2 aligns across 9 bases. This CDR3 has 15 amino acids. Trimming at V came to 7 bases and at J to 4 bases, leaving 7 bases not matched to a gene. Germline V gene lookup returns CDR1 SGHVS and CDR2 FQNEAQ. In nucleotides, the CDR3 is TGTGCCAGCAACCTCCGGACTAGCGCCACCGGGGAGCTGTTTTTT. Protein product: CASNLRTSATGELFF.

The gene calls are TRBV30 and TRBJ1-5, with D perhaps matching TRBD1 (6 bases). Germline loops: CDR1 GTSNPN, CDR2 SVGIG (reference sequence). The V end lost 2 bases, the J end lost 0 bases, and 11 bases lay between the germline ends. This CDR3 contains 15 residues. CDR3 bases: TGTGCCTGGAGTCCAGGGACACTTAGCAATCAGCCCCAGCATTTT. It specifies CAWSPGTLSNQPQHF.

The chain combines TRBV30 with TRBJ2-5; 14 bases are shared with TRBD2. The CDR3 has 15 residues. Germline assignment: CDR1 GTSNPN and CDR2 SVGIG (reference sequence). V dropped 2 bases and J dropped 3; count of bases not matched to a gene: 2. The CDR3 reads CAWSSGLAGEETQYF. CDR3 DNA sequence: TGTGCCTGGAGTTCGGGACTAGCGGGAGAAGAGACCCAGTACTTC.